This T cell receptor (beta chain) was retrieved from a study of blood T cell repertoires in COVID-19. About the research overall: Samples of COVID-19 (acute and convalescent) were obtained from the United States, Italy and Spain.

The CDR3 consists of 11 residues. Trimming took 2 bases from V and 9 from J, leaving 6 bases between them. The germline gives CDR1 SGHTS, CDR2 YDEGEE. Under the authors' procedure: Amplification of reference gene primers was used by the study to estimate nucleated cell counts. Profiling relied on immunoSEQ multiplex PCR, and the TCRdb table lists in-frame clones only, not all of them. V and J calls and clone size are those listed in that table; D and trimming were worked out from the DNA. The sample contains a few hundred thousand clones, roughly 85% of which appear only once. This clone was detected only once.

Sequenced material: peripheral blood. This TCR was sampled from a woman aged 25 to 39 with active or convalescent COVID-19. The chain joins TRBV5-8 to TRBJ1-5, with D uncertain. This CDR3 reads CASSFSVPQHF. The CDR3 region has the DNA TGTGCCAGCAGCTTTTCGGTGCCCCAGCATTTT.